A single sample is the source of the 29 T cell receptor beta chains below, sequenced in a study of cytomegalovirus exposure and HLA in healthy donors. This PCR relied on a set of 60 Vbeta primers and 13 Jbeta primers. TCRdb's table, derived via immunoSEQ multiplex PCR, lists solely in-frame clones and lacks some. The repertoire has about 120,000 clones, about 75% of them found once; the top ten carry around 10%. The sample taken for sequencing was PBMCs. Source of these receptors: a woman in her 40s in good health and CMV-seropositive.

Only a few counts were recorded for this clone. The chain recombines TRBV6-1 with TRBJ1-5, with no clear D. The CDR3 spans 13 residues. Germline CDR1 and CDR2: MNHNS and SASEGT. V was trimmed by 2 bases and J by 6 bases, leaving 8 bases between them. In nucleotides, the CDR3 is TGTGCCAGCAGTGAATACCGCGGTCAGCCCCAGCATTTT. Translating it yields CASSEYRGQPQHF.

This clone was observed a few times. The chain couples TRBV5-1 to TRBJ2-2, with 8 bases identical to TRBD2. The V and J ends lost 4 bases and 6 bases, in that order; junction bases with no gene match: 5. Germline V gives CDR1 SGHRS, CDR2 YFSETQ. The CDR3 is 14 residues long. The CDR3 sequence is CASSTGGASGELFF. DNA of the CDR3: TGCGCCAGCAGCACCGGGGGGGCCTCCGGGGAGCTGTTTTTT. Variable domain in full (rest from reference TRBV5-1 and TRBJ2-2): KAGVTQTPRYLIKTRGQQVTLSCSPISGHRSVSWYQQTPGQGLQFLFEYFSETQRNKGNFPGRFSGRQFSNSRSEMNVSTLELGDSALYLCASSTGGASGELFFGEGSRLTVL.

Regarding this clone: Germline is not matched at one junction end, which may reflect a read error. The same CDR3 can be traced to other DNA sequences in this sample. The chain couples TRBV30 to TRBJ1-2, with 7 bases that match TRBD1. Germline lookup yields CDR1 GTSNPN and CDR2 SVGIG (reference sequence). The CDR3 spans 13 residues. CDR3 region: CAWQGVPNYGYTF. In DNA form, the CDR3 reads TGCGCCTGGCAGGGGGTACCTAACTATGGCTACACCTTC.

J is TRBJ1-2 and V is TRBV6-1, with D hard to call. This CDR3 has 13 amino acids. V lost 5 bases to trimming and J lost 2 bases, with 9 bases between them. Germline CDR1 is MNHNS and CDR2 is SASEGT. The CDR3, as DNA: TGTGCCAGCAGTTTGACACCGAACTATGGCTACACCTTC. This sequence encodes CASSLTPNYGYTF.

The rearrangement joins TRBV6-1 to TRBJ2-5, with 10 bases that match TRBD2. The CDR3 totals 18 residues. The germline CDR1 and CDR2 sequences are MNHNS and SASEGT. V shed 1 base, J shed 5 bases, and the junction held 13 bases outside the gene matches. CDR3 protein: CASSEGMNSGGLRETQYF. The DNA for the CDR3 is TGTGCCAGCAGTGAAGGCATGAATAGCGGGGGGCTCCGGGAGACCCAGTACTTC.

V is TRBV7-6 and J is TRBJ2-5; TRBD2 matches 10 bases. Germline V CDR1 and CDR2: SGHVS, FNYEAQ. The CDR3 runs 15 residues. Unmatched junction bases numbered 3, after V lost 5 bases and J lost 0 bases. The CDR3 DNA sequence: TGTGCCAGCAGCCGGACTAGCGGTTACCAAGAGACCCAGTACTTC. Translated: CASSRTSGYQETQYF.

The chain is built from TRBV27 and TRBJ1-5, with a possible D match to TRBD1 (6 bases). This CDR3 is built from 14 residues. The germline V gene encodes CDR1 MNHEY and CDR2 SMNVEV (reference sequence). The ends were cut back, 3 bases at V and 4 bases at J, with 10 bases in the middle. The CDR3 DNA reads TGTGCCAGCAGTTTCCTCGGACAGAATCAGCCCCAGCATTTT. This sequence encodes CASSFLGQNQPQHF.

J is TRBJ2-5 and V is TRBV18; TRBD2 is a possible D gene (6 bases). There are 15 residues in the CDR3. Germline V gene lookup returns CDR1 KGHSH and CDR2 LQKENI. With 3 bases removed from V and 2 bases from J, the gap between germline ends came to 13 bases. CDR3 in amino acids: CASSPRDAAQETQYF. In DNA form, the CDR3 reads TGTGCCAGCTCACCGCGGGACGCCGCACAAGAGACCCAGTACTTC.

The V and J genes are TRBV2 and TRBJ2-7; no reliable D call. Germline V lookup: CDR1 SNHLY, CDR2 FYNNEI. V shed 4 bases and J shed 3 bases, with 7 bases lying between them. The CDR3 runs to 12 residues. CDR3 nucleotide sequence: TGTGCCAGCAGTGCTAGTATCTACGAGCAGTACTTC. Its translation is CASSASIYEQYF.

The V call is TRBV7-6, the J call TRBJ2-3; D not resolved. V lost 0 bases and J lost 2, with 6 bases in between. There are 14 residues in the CDR3. Germline values: CDR1 SGHVS, CDR2 FNYEAQ. The CDR3 is CASSLAEITDTQYF. The CDR3, as DNA: TGTGCCAGCAGCTTAGCGGAGATCACAGATACGCAGTATTTT. Using reference TRBV7-6 and TRBJ2-3 for the parts outside the CDR3, the full variable domain is GAGVSQSPRYKVTKRGQDVALRCDPISGHVSLYWYRQALGQGPEFLTYFNYEAQQDKSGLPNDRFSAERPEGSISTLTIQRTEQRDSAMYRCASSLAEITDTQYFGPGTRLTVL.

The chain couples TRBV6-1 to TRBJ2-3, with 9 bases fitting TRBD2. Trimming cost V 4 bases and J 2 bases; bases outside gene matches: 4. The germline V gene has CDR1 MNHNS and CDR2 SASEGT. The CDR3 is 15 amino acids. The CDR3 region has the DNA TGTGCCAGCAGTGGGGCTAGCGGGAACACAGATACGCAGTATTTT. Translated: CASSGASGNTDTQYF.

Here the CDR3 reads CASSPRQGASTPEQYF. Written as DNA, the CDR3 is TGTGCCAGCTCACCACGCCAGGGGGCATCTACCCCTGAGCAGTACTTC. The chain couples TRBV18 to TRBJ2-7; 8 nucleotides agree with TRBD1. This CDR3 is 16 amino acids long. CDR1 and CDR2 (germline): KGHSH, LQKENI. With V trimmed by 1 base and J by 7 bases, 12 bases remained unmatched. Full variable domain (rest looked up from reference TRBV18 and TRBJ2-7): NAGVMQNPRHLVRRRGQEARLRCSPMKGHSHVYWYRQLPEEGLKFMVYLQKENIIDESGMPKERFSAEFPKEGPSILRIQQVVRGDSAAYFCASSPRQGASTPEQYFGPGTRLTVT.

CDR3 coding DNA: TGTGCCAGCGCAGCGGAAGCGGGAGCATACAATGAGCAGTTCTTC. Translation: CASAAEAGAYNEQFF. The chain has TRBV2 and TRBJ2-1; 8 nucleotides match TRBD2. V lost 8 bases, J lost 4 bases, and 10 bases stayed unmatched. Germline values: CDR1 SNHLY, CDR2 FYNNEI. This CDR3 comprises 15 residues.

The rearrangement links TRBV11-2 to TRBJ1-6; 10 bases line up with TRBD1. Trimming removed 2 bases from V and 9 bases from J; junction bases left unmatched: 1. Germline V gene lookup returns CDR1 SGHAT and CDR2 FQNNGV. The length of the CDR3 is 14 residues. The CDR3 sequence: CASSLRTGGSPLHF. The CDR3 DNA reads as TGTGCCAGCAGCTTACGGACAGGGGGTTCACCCCTCCACTTT. The full variable domain, completed using reference TRBV11-2 and TRBJ1-6, is EAGVAQSPRYKIIEKRQSVAFWCNPISGHATLYWYQQILGQGPKLLIQFQNNGVVDDSQLPKDRFSAERLKGVDSTLKIQPAKLEDSAVYLCASSLRTGGSPLHFGNGTRLTVT.

This CDR3 reads CASSPSTSGGADTQYF. CDR3 nucleotide sequence: TGTGCCAGCAGCCCCTCAACTAGCGGGGGGGCAGATACGCAGTATTTT. This chain links TRBV9 with TRBJ2-3; TRBD2 matches 13 bases. Unmatched junction bases numbered 6, after V lost 4 bases and J lost 4 bases. The germline V gene encodes CDR1 SGDLS and CDR2 YYNGEE. This CDR3 has 16 residues.

This chain connects TRBV7-8 to TRBJ2-7, with 12 bases that match TRBD2. CDR1 and CDR2 (germline): SGHVS, FQNEAQ. The CDR3 runs to 16 residues. J was trimmed by 7 bases and V by 2 bases; bases with no gene match: 9. The CDR3 here is CASSLSPSGGATEQYF. The CDR3 region has the DNA TGTGCCAGCAGCTTATCACCTAGCGGGGGGGCGACTGAGCAGTACTTC.

V is TRBV19 and J is TRBJ1-4; D may be TRBD1 (5 bases). Trimming removed 10 bases from V and 5 bases from J, with 17 bases in between. Germline V gives CDR1 LNHDA, CDR2 SQIVND (reference sequence). This CDR3 spans 14 amino acids. CDR3 loop: CATSPETENEKLFF. DNA of the CDR3: TGTGCCACAAGCCCAGAGACAGAAAATGAAAAACTGTTTTTT.

This chain links TRBV2 with TRBJ1-6, with D possibly TRBD1 on 5 matching bases. V was pared by 6 bases and J by 5 bases, with 17 bases between. CDR1 and CDR2 from the germline V gene are SNHLY and FYNNEI. This CDR3 spans 16 amino acids. The CDR3 sequence: CASSTGGVRNNSPLHF. The CDR3, as DNA: TGTGCCAGCAGCACCGGGGGGGTAAGAAATAATTCACCCCTCCACTTT.

This rearrangement joins TRBV7-9 to TRBJ2-5; 10 positions match TRBD1. Germline CDR1 is SEHNR and CDR2 is FQNEAQ (reference sequence). There are 16 residues in the CDR3. Trimming removed 3 bases from V and 2 bases from J; junction bases left unmatched: 6. DNA of the CDR3: TGTGCCAGCAGCTTTAGGACAGGGGGTAGTCAAGAGACCCAGTACTTC. Translation: CASSFRTGGSQETQYF.

This sequence joins TRBV6-5 and TRBJ1-1; tentatively, D is TRBD1 (6 bases). Trimming took off 4 bases at V and 4 bases at J, with 16 bases between the two ends. The V gene's germline CDR1 is MNHEY and CDR2 SVGAGI. CDR3 length: 15 residues. The CDR3: CASSFRTAGGTEAFF. Written as DNA, the CDR3 is TGTGCCAGCAGTTTCCGGACAGCGGGGGGCACTGAAGCTTTCTTT.

The chain employs TRBV4-2 and TRBJ1-6; 7 nucleotides align to TRBD1. The CDR3 loop spans 15 amino acids. V shed 3 bases, J shed 13 bases, and the junction held 12 bases outside the gene matches. Looked up from germline, CDR1 is LGHNA and CDR2 is YNFKEQ. This CDR3 reads CASSHEGTVPVPLHF. The CDR3 region has the DNA TGTGCCAGCAGCCATGAAGGGACAGTCCCCGTGCCCCTCCACTTT.

This clone has a single count. This rearrangement joins TRBV7-9 to TRBJ1-4, with 7 bases identical to TRBD1. With 1 base clipped from V and 5 bases from J, the junction kept 4 bases outside the gene matches. CDR1 and CDR2 from the germline V gene are SEHNR and FQNEAQ (reference sequence). This CDR3 spans 15 amino acids. The CDR3, as DNA: TGTGCCAGCAGCTTAGGAAGGGACAGCAATGAAAAACTGTTTTTT. Translation: CASSLGRDSNEKLFF.

The genes are TRBV18 and TRBJ2-5; 12 bases agree with TRBD2. CDR3 length: 19 amino acids. Per the germline V gene, CDR1 is KGHSH and CDR2 is LQKENI. The junction had 13 bases not matched to a gene; V was cut back by 3 bases and J by 2 bases. The CDR3, as DNA: TGTGCCAGCTCACCCTCCTCCAGACTAGCGGGGGATTTACAAGAGACCCAGTACTTC. Its protein product is CASSPSSRLAGDLQETQYF. Full variable domain (rest looked up from reference TRBV18 and TRBJ2-5): NAGVMQNPRHLVRRRGQEARLRCSPMKGHSHVYWYRQLPEEGLKFMVYLQKENIIDESGMPKERFSAEFPKEGPSILRIQQVVRGDSAAYFCASSPSSRLAGDLQETQYFGPGTRLLVL.

CDR3 region: CASSLEVTGVKLFF. The CDR3 DNA reads TGCGCCAGCAGCTTGGAGGTGACAGGGGTAAAACTGTTTTTT. V usage is TRBV5-1 and J usage is TRBJ1-4; 8 nucleotides line up with TRBD1. With V trimmed by 0 bases and J by 10 bases, 5 bases remained unmatched. Germline loops: CDR1 SGHRS, CDR2 YFSETQ. The CDR3 is 14 amino acids.

This clone has a handful of counts. V gene TRBV19 combines with J gene TRBJ1-1; D might be TRBD1 (5 bases). Looked up from germline, CDR1 is LNHDA and CDR2 is SQIVND (reference sequence). Trimming left V 7 bases short and J 3 bases short, with 18 bases between. The CDR3 contains 15 residues. Written as DNA, the CDR3 is TGTGCCAGTACGGGAGGGGCTATAGGGGACACTGAAGCTTTCTTT. It translates to CASTGGAIGDTEAFF.

This chain uses TRBV6-5 with TRBJ1-2; 7 bases are a match to TRBD1. This CDR3 is 14 amino acids long. CDR1 MNHEY and CDR2 SVGAGI come from the germline V gene. The V segment lost 2 bases and the J segment 4 bases; nucleotides outside the gene matches: 4. The DNA for the CDR3 is TGTGCCAGCAGTTACCAGACAGGGCGCTATGGCTACACCTTC. Its protein product is CASSYQTGRYGYTF.

This chain joins TRBV5-1 and TRBJ1-6, with a weak D call TRBD1 (5 bases). Trimming shortened V by 4 bases and J by 9 bases, and 14 bases separated the two germline ends. Per germline, CDR1 SGHRS and CDR2 YFSETQ. The CDR3 covers 14 residues. The CDR3 DNA is TGCGCCAGCAGCGTTACACTTGGGGCTTCACCCCTCCACTTT. It specifies CASSVTLGASPLHF.

The chain recombines TRBV30 with TRBJ2-1; the match to TRBD2 covers 8 bases. The V segment lost 5 bases and the J segment 7 bases; nucleotides outside the gene matches: 7. The CDR3 has 13 residues. Germline V CDR1 and CDR2: GTSNPN, SVGIG (reference sequence). CDR3 protein: CAWGLALLNEQFF. The DNA of the CDR3 is TGTGCCTGGGGACTAGCTCTACTGAATGAGCAGTTCTTC.

The chain carries TRBV6-6 and TRBJ2-3; 9 bases match TRBD2. V dropped 2 bases and J dropped 2; count of bases not matched to a gene: 2. The V gene's germline CDR1 is MNHNY and CDR2 SVGAGI (reference sequence). The CDR3 totals 15 residues. CDR3 nucleotides: TGTGCCAGCAGTTACGGGACTAGCTTCACAGATACGCAGTATTTT. It translates to CASSYGTSFTDTQYF.